The 18 T cell receptor beta chains below all came from one sample that was sequenced in a study of T cells after yellow fever vaccination. TCRdb processed the 5' RACE reads anew with MiXCR; each CDR3 protein has one entry. The sample yields 300,000 to 400,000 distinct CDR3 sequences, roughly 8.7% seen once. This sample comprised PBMCs, obtained on the day of the first yellow fever vaccination. These receptors originate from a man aged 18-30 years who received the YFV17D yellow fever vaccine.

This sequence joins TRBV5-5 and TRBJ2-7, with TRBD2 identical over 9 bases. With V trimmed by 4 bases and J by 3 bases, 5 bases remained unmatched. There are 14 residues in the CDR3. Germline V lookup: CDR1 SGHKS, CDR2 YYEKEE (reference sequence). The CDR3 sequence: CASSIYSGGYEQYV. CDR3 sequence (DNA): TGTGCCAGCAGCATCTATAGCGGGGGCTACGAGCAGTACGTC.

V usage is TRBV12-3 or TRBV12-4 and J usage is TRBJ1-5; D is unresolved. V was shortened by 5 bases and J by 0 bases, with 8 bases between the two germline ends. The length of the CDR3 is 14 residues. The DNA of the CDR3 is TGTGCCAGCAGTACAGCCTATAGCAATCAGCCCCAGCATTTT. Its translation is CASSTAYSNQPQHF.

This clonotype was seen more than once but under ten times. CDR3 residues: CASSRTPTNEKLFF. DNA for the CDR3: TGCGCCAGCAGCCGGACTCCAACTAATGAAAAACTGTTTTTT. V gene TRBV5-1 combines with J gene TRBJ1-4; D gene ambiguous. Between the trimmed V and J ends, which lost 4 bases and 0 bases, there was a span of 7 bases. The CDR3 extends over 14 amino acids. Germline V CDR1 and CDR2: SGHRS, YFSETQ.

The chain joins TRBV29-1 to TRBJ2-2; D remains ambiguous. The CDR3 sequence is 13 residues long. The germline V and J ends were trimmed by 3 bases and 3 bases, with 8 bases remaining between them. From germline, CDR1 is SQVTM and CDR2 ANQGSEA. The CDR3 DNA reads as TGCAGCGTTGAGAAACCGTACACCGGGGAGCTGTTTTTT. Amino acids: CSVEKPYTGELFF.

This clonotype occurred a few times. The chain employs TRBV4-2 and TRBJ2-3, with D perhaps assigned TRBD1 or TRBD2 (7 bases each). V lost 4 bases and J 5 bases, leaving 19 bases between the germline ends. Germline-derived CDR1 and CDR2 are LGHNA and YNFKEQ. The CDR3 is 16 amino acids. The chain's CDR3 is CASSLKPGGAGDTQYF. As DNA, the CDR3 is TGTGCCAGCAGCCTCAAACCAGGGGGGGCCGGAGATACGCAGTATTTT.

Written as DNA, the CDR3 is TGTGCCAGCAGTGGGCCAGGGGGGGGCACAGATACGCAGTATTTT. Protein: CASSGPGGGTDTQYF. V usage is TRBV25-1 and J usage is TRBJ2-3; the D call may be TRBD1 or TRBD2 (7 bases each). V lost 4 bases and J 1 base, leaving 12 bases between the germline ends. CDR1 and CDR2 (germline): MGHDK, SYGVNS. This CDR3 spans 15 amino acids.

The rearrangement joins TRBV2 to TRBJ1-4, with D maybe TRBD1 (5 bases). V lost 7 bases and J 8 bases, leaving 14 bases between the germline ends. This CDR3 contains 13 residues. The germline CDR1 and CDR2 sequences are SNHLY and FYNNEI. CDR3 sequence reads: CASTKPGIEKLFF. The DNA of the CDR3 is TGTGCCAGCACAAAGCCAGGGATCGAAAAACTGTTTTTT.

This sequence joins TRBV20-1 and TRBJ2-3; no firm D call. This CDR3 spans 13 amino acids. From germline, CDR1 is DFQATT and CDR2 SNEGSKA (reference sequence). The V and J ends lost 3 bases and 3 bases respectively, with 10 bases between them. The CDR3 spells CSASTWRTDTQYF. In DNA form, the CDR3 reads TGCAGTGCTAGTACTTGGAGAACAGATACGCAGTATTTT.

The V call is TRBV18, the J call TRBJ2-7, with 13 positions matching TRBD2. The CDR3 length is 16 residues. CDR1 and CDR2 (germline): KGHSH, LQKENI. Trimming cost V 4 bases and J 2 bases; bases outside gene matches: 5. In DNA form, the CDR3 reads TGTGCCAGCTCACTTTCGGGACTAGCGGGGACCTACGAGCAGTACGTC. This encodes CASSLSGLAGTYEQYV.

Only a few counts were recorded for this clonotype. This chain uses TRBV5-1 with TRBJ2-1; D unclear. Germline values: CDR1 SGHRS, CDR2 YFSETQ. The CDR3 covers 14 residues. Trimming took off 0 bases at V and 3 bases at J, with 7 bases between the two ends. CDR3 region: CASSLGADYNEQFF. CDR3 coding DNA: TGCGCCAGCAGCTTGGGGGCAGACTACAATGAGCAGTTCTTC.

This clonotype was detected only a few times. The gene calls are TRBV5-6 and TRBJ2-4; D is unresolved. V was trimmed by 4 bases and J by 1 base, leaving 15 bases between them. CDR3 length: 16 amino acids. CDR1 is SGHDT, CDR2 YYEEEE, per germline. CDR3 DNA: TGTGCCAGCAGCCCACGACCCAATACCGCCAAAAACATTCAGTACTTC. Translating gives CASSPRPNTAKNIQYF.

The chain has TRBV6-1 and TRBJ1-2, with 10 positions matching TRBD1. CDR1 is MNHNS and CDR2 is SASEGT in the germline V gene. The CDR3 is 14 residues long. Trimming took 6 bases from V and 6 from J; bases not matched to a gene: 7. The CDR3 coding sequence is TGTGCCAGCAGCTCGACAGGGGGCAATGATGGCTACACCTTC. This translates into CASSSTGGNDGYTF.

A few counts support this clonotype. This chain uses TRBV6-2 or TRBV6-3 with TRBJ2-7; D unresolved. The V end lost 5 bases, the J end lost 5 bases, and 13 bases lay between the germline ends. From germline, CDR1 is MNHEY and CDR2 SVGEGT. The CDR3 consists of 13 residues. In nucleotides, the CDR3 is TGTGCCAGCAGTCTCACCACTCGGGACGAGCAGTACTTC. Its protein product is CASSLTTRDEQYF.

The sample holds many counts of this clonotype. The V call is TRBV9, the J call TRBJ2-5, with 7 bases identical to TRBD1. Germline-derived CDR1 and CDR2 are SGDLS and YYNGEE. This CDR3 spans 13 amino acids. The V gene end was trimmed by 4 bases and the J gene end by 4 bases; junction bases not matched to a gene: 4. Here the CDR3 reads CASSPRQGETQYF. CDR3 bases: TGTGCCAGCAGCCCCCGACAGGGAGAGACCCAGTACTTC. Looking up the rest from reference TRBV9 and TRBJ2-5 gives the full variable domain: DSGVTQTPKHLITATGQRVTLRCSPRSGDLSVYWYQQSLDQGLQFLIQYYNGEERAKGNILERFSAQQFPDLHSELNLSSLELGDSALYFCASSPRQGETQYFGPGTRLLVL.

The chain is built from TRBV5-1 and TRBJ2-1; possible D gene TRBD1, 5 bases. Between the trimmed V and J ends, which lost 4 bases and 14 bases, there was a span of 19 bases. The CDR3 has 13 residues. CDR1 and CDR2 from the germline V gene are SGHRS and YFSETQ. CDR3 in amino acids: CASSQIQETEEFF. For the CDR3, the DNA is TGCGCCAGCAGCCAAATACAGGAAACCGAGGAGTTCTTC.

The J gene is TRBJ1-3, the V gene TRBV2; perhaps TRBD1 as D (5 bases). The CDR3 has 13 amino acids. V dropped 10 bases and J dropped 2 bases, with 12 bases sitting between them. Germline CDR1 and CDR2: SNHLY and FYNNEI. This CDR3 is CATPQGAGNTIYF. The DNA of the CDR3 is TGTGCCACTCCACAAGGGGCTGGAAACACCATATATTTT.

In its sample, this clonotype was seen a few times. This sequence joins TRBV18 and TRBJ1-5; 9 bases are a match to TRBD1. V lost 6 bases to trimming and J lost 4 bases; unmatched junction nucleotides: 7. The CDR3 runs to 15 residues. From germline, CDR1 is KGHSH and CDR2 LQKENI. The CDR3 sequence is CASSETGGFNQPQHF. Here the CDR3 DNA reads TGTGCCAGCTCCGAAACAGGGGGCTTTAATCAGCCCCAGCATTTT. The entire variable domain, with the rest obtained from reference TRBV18 and TRBJ1-5, is as follows: NAGVMQNPRHLVRRRGQEARLRCSPMKGHSHVYWYRQLPEEGLKFMVYLQKENIIDESGMPKERFSAEFPKEGPSILRIQQVVRGDSAAYFCASSETGGFNQPQHFGDGTRLSIL.

The table lists this clonotype with many counts. This chain joins TRBV27 and TRBJ1-5; perhaps TRBD1 as D (6 bases). This CDR3 has 13 residues. Germline V lookup: CDR1 MNHEY, CDR2 SMNVEV (reference sequence). Trimming cost V 5 bases and J 6 bases, with 11 bases left between them. The DNA of the CDR3 is TGTGCCAGCAGTACAGGGTCTCGTCAGCCCCAGCATTTT. Translating gives CASSTGSRQPQHF.